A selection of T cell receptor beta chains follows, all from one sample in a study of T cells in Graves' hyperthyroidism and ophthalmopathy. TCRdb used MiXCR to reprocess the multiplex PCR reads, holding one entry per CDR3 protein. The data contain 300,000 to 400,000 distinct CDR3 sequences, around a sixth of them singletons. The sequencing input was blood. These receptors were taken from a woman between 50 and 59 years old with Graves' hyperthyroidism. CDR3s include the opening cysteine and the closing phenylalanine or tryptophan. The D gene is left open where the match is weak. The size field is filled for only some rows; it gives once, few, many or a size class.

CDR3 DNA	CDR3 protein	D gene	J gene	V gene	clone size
TGTGCCAGCAGCGTAAGTGGGGGGGAACCTTCAGATACGCAGTATTTT	CASSVSGGEPSDTQYF	TRBD2	TRBJ2-3	TRBV9	NA
TGTGCCAGTAGTATTGAAACGAAATCTCCAGGTGAAAAACTGTTTTTT	CASSIETKSPGEKLFF	NA	TRBJ1-4	TRBV19	few
TGTGCCAGCAGCTTAAGGCAGGGGACGTACAATGAGCAGTTCTTC	CASSLRQGTYNEQFF	NA	TRBJ2-1	TRBV7-9	NA
TGCGCCAGCAGGTTGGGTGGAACCGGGGAGCTGTTTTTT	CASRLGGTGELFF	NA	TRBJ2-2	TRBV5-1	few
TGCGCCAGCAGCCATTCGGGAAGATCCCAGTATGGCTACACCTTC	CASSHSGRSQYGYTF	NA	TRBJ1-2	TRBV4-1	NA
TGTGCCACCAGTGATGCCGTCAGGGAGGGGGGGGATGAGCAGTTCTTC	CATSDAVREGGDEQFF	NA	TRBJ2-1	TRBV24-1	many
TGTGCCAGCAGTTTAGCGCTGGGGGGAAACCATTACACTGAAGCTTTCTTT	CASSLALGGNHYTEAFF	NA	TRBJ1-1	TRBV12-3/TRBV12-4	many
TGTGCCAGCAGCCGGGACAGTGAGACCCAGTACTTC	CASSRDSETQYF	TRBD1	TRBJ2-5	TRBV7-9	many
TGTGCCAGCAGCTTGGTGAGGGGGCTGGGGGAGACCCAGTACTTC	CASSLVRGLGETQYF	TRBD1	TRBJ2-5	TRBV5-6	many
TGTGCCAGCAGCCCTCAGTTGAGGAACACTGAAGCTTTCTTT	CASSPQLRNTEAFF	NA	TRBJ1-1	TRBV5-8	many
TGTGCCAGCATCCCCCGGGGGGATCCTGGAAACACCATATATTTT	CASIPRGDPGNTIYF	NA	TRBJ1-3	TRBV11-2	NA
TGTGCTAGTGGTTACCCAGCGGGTGCCGACCCCAATGAGCAGTTCTTC	CASGYPAGADPNEQFF	NA	TRBJ2-1	TRBV12-5	many
TGTGCCAGCAGTTTATGGTCAGGGGACTATGGCTACACCTTC	CASSLWSGDYGYTF	NA	TRBJ1-2	TRBV27	few
TGTGCCAGCAGCCGTCCGGACAGAACAGATACGCAGTATTTT	CASSRPDRTDTQYF	NA	TRBJ2-3	TRBV28	NA
TGCAGTCCCGGGACTAGCGTTCATGAGCAGTTCTTC	CSPGTSVHEQFF	TRBD2	TRBJ2-1	TRBV20-1	NA
TGTGCCAGCAGCCGCGGACCATCGATCTACAATGAGCAGTTCTTC	CASSRGPSIYNEQFF	NA	TRBJ2-1	TRBV7-8	NA
TGTGCCAGCAGCGCGGACAGGCTGAACACTGAAGCTTTCTTT	CASSADRLNTEAFF	TRBD1	TRBJ1-1	TRBV11-2	many
TGTGCCAGCAGCTTCCGGGACTCGGCCTACAATGAGCAGTTCTTC	CASSFRDSAYNEQFF	NA	TRBJ2-1	TRBV7-2	NA
TGCAGTGCTAGATGGGACAGCTCTAACTATGGCTACACCTTC	CSARWDSSNYGYTF	TRBD1	TRBJ1-2	TRBV20-1	NA
TGCAGTGCTACCCTAGCGGGGGGCGGCGGTGAGCAGTTCTTC	CSATLAGGGGEQFF	TRBD2	TRBJ2-1	TRBV20-1	many
TGTGCCAGCAGTGTGCGGGACGGACTAAGGTCCCAGCATTTT	CASSVRDGLRSQHF	NA	TRBJ1-5	TRBV2	few
TGTGCCAGCAAGAGGGTCCAGACCCAGTACTTC	CASKRVQTQYF	NA	TRBJ2-5	TRBV2	many
TGTGCCAGCAGCCGTTGGGGGGGCTTAGATACGCAGTATTTT	CASSRWGGLDTQYF	NA	TRBJ2-3	TRBV5-6	NA
TGCGCCAGCAGCTTGGATCTAGCAGTCAACACCGGGGAGCTGTTTTTT	CASSLDLAVNTGELFF	NA	TRBJ2-2	TRBV5-1	NA